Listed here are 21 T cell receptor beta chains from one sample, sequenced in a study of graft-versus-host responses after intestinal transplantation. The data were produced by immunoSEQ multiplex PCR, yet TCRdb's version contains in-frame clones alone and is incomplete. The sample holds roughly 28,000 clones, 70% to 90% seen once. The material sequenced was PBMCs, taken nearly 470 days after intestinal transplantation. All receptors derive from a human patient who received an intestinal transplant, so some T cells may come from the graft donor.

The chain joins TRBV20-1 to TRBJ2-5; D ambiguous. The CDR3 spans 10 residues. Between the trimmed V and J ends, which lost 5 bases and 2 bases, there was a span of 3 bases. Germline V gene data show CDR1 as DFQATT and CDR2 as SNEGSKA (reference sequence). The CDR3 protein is CSALQETQYF. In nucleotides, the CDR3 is TGCAGTGCTCTTCAAGAGACCCAGTACTTC.

The CDR3 here is CAWRGIGAKNIQYF. CDR3 coding DNA: TGTGCCTGGAGAGGTATAGGAGCCAAAAACATTCAGTACTTC. The chain carries TRBV30 and TRBJ2-4; D gene unclear. The germline CDR1 and CDR2 sequences are GTSNPN and SVGIG (reference sequence). Deletions cut 3 bases from V and 0 bases from J, with 9 bases between. The CDR3 totals 14 residues.

The CDR3 protein is CASSTERGQGTFF. The CDR3, as DNA: TGTGCCAGCAGTACCGAGAGAGGACAGGGGACCTTCTTC. The J gene is TRBJ2-1, the V gene TRBV6-6, with 9 bases that match TRBD1. J lost 16 bases, V lost 5 bases, and 12 bases had no gene match. CDR3 length equals 13 residues. Germline assignment: CDR1 MNHNY and CDR2 SVGAGI (reference sequence).

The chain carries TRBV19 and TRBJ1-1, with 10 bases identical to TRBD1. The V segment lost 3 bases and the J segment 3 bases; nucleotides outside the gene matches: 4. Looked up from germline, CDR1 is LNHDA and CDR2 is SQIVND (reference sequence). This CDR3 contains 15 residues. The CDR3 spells CASSIRTGGYTEAFF. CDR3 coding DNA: TGTGCCAGTAGTATCCGGACAGGGGGTTACACTGAAGCTTTCTTT.

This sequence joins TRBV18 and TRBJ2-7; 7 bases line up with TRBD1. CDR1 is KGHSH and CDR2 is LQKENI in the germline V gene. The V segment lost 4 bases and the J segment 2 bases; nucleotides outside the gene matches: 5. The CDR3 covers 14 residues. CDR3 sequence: CASSQVDRAYEQYF. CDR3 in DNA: TGTGCCAGCTCACAGGTCGACAGGGCCTACGAGCAGTACTTC.

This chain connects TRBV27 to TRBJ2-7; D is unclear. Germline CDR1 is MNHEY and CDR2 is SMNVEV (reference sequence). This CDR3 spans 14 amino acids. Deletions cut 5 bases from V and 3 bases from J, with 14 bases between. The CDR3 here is CASSPRTLIYEQYF. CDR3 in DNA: TGTGCCAGCAGTCCTAGGACCCTTATCTACGAGCAGTACTTC.

The CDR3 loop is CASSLAGAAGELFF. CDR3 DNA sequence: TGTGCCAGCAGCTTAGCTGGGGCTGCCGGGGAGCTGTTTTTT. This chain connects TRBV7-9 to TRBJ2-2; possible D gene TRBD1, 5 bases. There are 14 residues in the CDR3. Trimming shortened V by 0 bases and J by 6 bases, and 8 bases separated the two germline ends. The V gene's germline CDR1 is SEHNR and CDR2 FQNEAQ (reference sequence).

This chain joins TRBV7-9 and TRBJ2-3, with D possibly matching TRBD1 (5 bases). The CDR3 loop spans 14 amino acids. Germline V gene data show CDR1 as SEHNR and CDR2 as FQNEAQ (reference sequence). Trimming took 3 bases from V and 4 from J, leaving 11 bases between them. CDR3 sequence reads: CASSFDSRPDTQYF. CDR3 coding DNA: TGTGCCAGCAGCTTTGACAGTCGCCCAGATACGCAGTATTTT. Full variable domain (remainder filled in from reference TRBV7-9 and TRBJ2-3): DTGVSQNPRHKITKRGQNVTFRCDPISEHNRLYWYRQTLGQGPEFLTYFQNEAQLEKSRLLSDRFSAERPKGSFSTLEIQRTEQGDSAMYLCASSFDSRPDTQYFGPGTRLTVL.

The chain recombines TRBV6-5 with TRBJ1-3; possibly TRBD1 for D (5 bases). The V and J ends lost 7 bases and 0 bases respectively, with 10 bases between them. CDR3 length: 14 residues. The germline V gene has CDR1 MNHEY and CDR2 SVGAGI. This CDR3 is CASIPGGSGNTIYF. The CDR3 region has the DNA TGTGCCAGCATCCCGGGGGGCTCTGGAAACACCATATATTTT.

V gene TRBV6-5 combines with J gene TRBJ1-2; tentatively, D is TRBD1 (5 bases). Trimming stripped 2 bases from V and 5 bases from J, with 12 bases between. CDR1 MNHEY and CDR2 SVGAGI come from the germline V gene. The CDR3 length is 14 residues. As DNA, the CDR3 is TGTGCCAGCAGTTACCCTGGGGGGATTTATGGCTACACCTTC. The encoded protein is CASSYPGGIYGYTF.

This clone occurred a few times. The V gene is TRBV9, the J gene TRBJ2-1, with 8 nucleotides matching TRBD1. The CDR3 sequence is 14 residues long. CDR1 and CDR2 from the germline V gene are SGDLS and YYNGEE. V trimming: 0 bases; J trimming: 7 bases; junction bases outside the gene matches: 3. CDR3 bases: TGTGCCAGCAGCGTAGGGACAGGGATTAATGAGCAGTTCTTC. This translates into CASSVGTGINEQFF.

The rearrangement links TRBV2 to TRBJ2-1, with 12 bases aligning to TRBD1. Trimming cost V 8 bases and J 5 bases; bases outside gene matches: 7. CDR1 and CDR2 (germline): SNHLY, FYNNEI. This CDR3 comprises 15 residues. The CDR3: CASGARDRGHNEQFF. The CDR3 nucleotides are TGTGCCAGCGGGGCCCGGGACAGGGGGCACAATGAGCAGTTCTTC. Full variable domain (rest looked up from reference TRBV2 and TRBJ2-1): EPEVTQTPSHQVTQMGQEVILRCVPISNHLYFYWYRQILGQKVEFLVSFYNNEISEKSEIFDDQFSVERPDGSNFTLKIRSTKLEDSAMYFCASGARDRGHNEQFFGPGTRLTVL.

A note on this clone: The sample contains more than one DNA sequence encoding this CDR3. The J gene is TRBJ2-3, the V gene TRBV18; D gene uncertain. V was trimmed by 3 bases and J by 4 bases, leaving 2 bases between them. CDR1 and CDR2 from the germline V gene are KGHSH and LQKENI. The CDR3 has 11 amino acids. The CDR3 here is CASSPSDTQYF. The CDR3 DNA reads TGTGCCAGCTCACCGTCAGATACGCAGTATTTT.

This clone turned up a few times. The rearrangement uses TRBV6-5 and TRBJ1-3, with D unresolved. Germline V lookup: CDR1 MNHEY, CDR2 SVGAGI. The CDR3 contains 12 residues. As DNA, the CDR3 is TGTGGCCAGCCGCACAGCGGAAACACCATATATTTT. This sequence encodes CGQPHSGNTIYF.

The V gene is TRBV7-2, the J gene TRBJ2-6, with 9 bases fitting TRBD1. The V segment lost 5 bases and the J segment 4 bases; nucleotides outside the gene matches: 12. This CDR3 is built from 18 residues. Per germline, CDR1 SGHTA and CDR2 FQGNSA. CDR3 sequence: CASSQTGTGLAGANVLTF. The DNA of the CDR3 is TGTGCCAGCAGCCAGACCGGGACAGGGTTGGCCGGGGCCAACGTCCTGACTTTC.

CDR3 DNA sequence: TGTGCCAGCAGCCCGGGGACAGCATATGGCTACACCTTC. This translates into CASSPGTAYGYTF. The V gene is TRBV11-2, the J gene TRBJ1-2; 7 nucleotides align to TRBD1. The CDR3 contains 13 residues. Looked up from germline, CDR1 is SGHAT and CDR2 is FQNNGV. V dropped 5 bases and J dropped 5; count of bases not matched to a gene: 5.

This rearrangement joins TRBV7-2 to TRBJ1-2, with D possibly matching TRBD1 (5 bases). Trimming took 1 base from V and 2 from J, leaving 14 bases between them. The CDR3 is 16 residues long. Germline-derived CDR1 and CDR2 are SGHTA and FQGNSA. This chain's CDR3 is CASSLVSGIGNYGYTF. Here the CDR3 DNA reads TGTGCCAGCAGCTTAGTCTCAGGGATTGGGAACTATGGCTACACCTTC.

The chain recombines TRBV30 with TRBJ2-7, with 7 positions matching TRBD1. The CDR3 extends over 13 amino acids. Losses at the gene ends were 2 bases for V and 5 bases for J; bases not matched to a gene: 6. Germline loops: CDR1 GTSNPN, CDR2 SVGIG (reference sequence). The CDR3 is CAWSSQGVDEQYF. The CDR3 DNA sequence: TGTGCCTGGAGTTCGCAGGGGGTGGACGAGCAGTACTTC.

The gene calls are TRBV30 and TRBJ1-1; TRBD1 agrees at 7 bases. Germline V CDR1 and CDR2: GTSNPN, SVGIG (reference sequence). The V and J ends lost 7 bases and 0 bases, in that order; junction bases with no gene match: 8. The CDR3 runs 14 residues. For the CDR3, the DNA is TGTGCCTTAATACCTAGGGGGCTGAACACTGAAGCTTTCTTT. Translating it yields CALIPRGLNTEAFF.

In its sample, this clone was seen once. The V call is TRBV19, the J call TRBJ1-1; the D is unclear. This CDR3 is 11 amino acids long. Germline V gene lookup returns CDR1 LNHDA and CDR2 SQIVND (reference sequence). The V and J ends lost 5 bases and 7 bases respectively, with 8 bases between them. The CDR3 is CASSLSREAFF. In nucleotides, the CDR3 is TGTGCCAGTAGTTTGAGTCGTGAAGCTTTCTTT.

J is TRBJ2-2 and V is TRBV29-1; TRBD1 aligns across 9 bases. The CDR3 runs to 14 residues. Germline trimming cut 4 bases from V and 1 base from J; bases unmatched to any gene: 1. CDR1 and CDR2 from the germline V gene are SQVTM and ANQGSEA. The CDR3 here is CSVGGQGNTGELFF. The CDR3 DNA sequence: TGCAGCGTTGGGGGACAGGGGAACACCGGGGAGCTGTTTTTT.